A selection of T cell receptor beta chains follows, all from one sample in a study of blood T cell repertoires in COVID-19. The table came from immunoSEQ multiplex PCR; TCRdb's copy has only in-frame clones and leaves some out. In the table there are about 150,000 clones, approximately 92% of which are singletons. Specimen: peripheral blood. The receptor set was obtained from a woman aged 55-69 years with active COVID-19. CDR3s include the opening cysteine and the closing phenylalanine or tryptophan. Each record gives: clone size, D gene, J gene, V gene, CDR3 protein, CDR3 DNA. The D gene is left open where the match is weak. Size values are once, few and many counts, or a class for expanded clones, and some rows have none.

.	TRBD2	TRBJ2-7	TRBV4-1	CASSHPTSGSESYEQYF	TGCGCCAGCAGCCACCCGACTAGCGGGAGTGAGTCCTACGAGCAGTACTTC
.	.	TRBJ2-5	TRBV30	CAWGTLQETQYF	TGTGCCTGGGGGACTCTCCAAGAGACCCAGTACTTC
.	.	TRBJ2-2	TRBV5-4	CASSLGTPNTGELFF	TGTGCCAGCAGCTTAGGGACTCCGAACACCGGGGAGCTGTTTTTT
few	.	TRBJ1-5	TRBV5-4	CASSLVAERPQHF	TGTGCCAGCAGCTTGGTTGCTGAGAGGCCCCAGCATTTT
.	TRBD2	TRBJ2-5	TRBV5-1	CASSLAETSGRETQYF	TGCGCCAGCAGCTTGGCAGAAACTAGCGGGAGGGAAACCCAGTACTTC
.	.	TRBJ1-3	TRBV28	CASSRTSVGNTIYF	TGTGCCAGCAGTAGGACTTCGGTGGGAAACACCATATATTTT
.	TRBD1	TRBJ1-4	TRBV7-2	CASSYGTGGEKLFF	TGTGCCAGCAGCTACGGGACAGGGGGGGAAAAACTGTTTTTT
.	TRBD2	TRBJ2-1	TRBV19	CASSLGTSGRDEQFF	TGTGCCAGTAGCTTAGGGACTAGCGGAAGGGATGAGCAGTTCTTC
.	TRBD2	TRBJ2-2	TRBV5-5	CASSSGLDAGELFF	TGTGCCAGCAGCTCCGGACTAGATGCCGGGGAGCTGTTTTTT
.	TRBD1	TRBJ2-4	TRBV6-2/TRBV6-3	CASSPTGWDKNIQYF	TGTGCCAGCAGTCCGACAGGGTGGGACAAAAACATTCAGTACTTC
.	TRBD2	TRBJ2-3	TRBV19	CASRLVAGGPSDTQYF	TGTGCCAGTAGACTAGTAGCGGGAGGGCCCTCAGATACGCAGTATTTT
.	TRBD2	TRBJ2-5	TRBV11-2	CASSSRVTSGKETQYF	TGTGCCAGCAGCTCTCGAGTGACTAGCGGGAAAGAGACCCAGTACTTC
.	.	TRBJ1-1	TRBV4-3	CASSQDIKGRSEAFF	TGCGCCAGCAGCCAAGATATCAAAGGGAGAAGTGAAGCTTTCTTT
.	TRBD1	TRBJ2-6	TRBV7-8	CASSYRDRGLSGANVLTF	TGTGCCAGCAGCTACCGGGACAGGGGGCTATCGGGGGCCAACGTCCTGACTTTC
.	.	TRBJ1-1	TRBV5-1	CASGSQAANTEAFF	TGCGCCAGCGGATCACAGGCCGCGAACACTGAAGCTTTCTTT
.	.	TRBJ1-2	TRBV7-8	CASSQGVGAEAANYGYTF	TGTGCCAGCAGCCAAGGGGTTGGGGCAGAGGCCGCCAACTATGGCTACACCTTC
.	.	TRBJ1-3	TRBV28	CASSSPSAGNTIYF	TGTGCCAGCAGTTCCCCTTCAGCTGGAAACACCATATATTTT
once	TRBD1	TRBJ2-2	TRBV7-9	CASSWTGGTGELFF	TGTGCCAGCAGCTGGACAGGCGGGACCGGGGAGCTGTTTTTT
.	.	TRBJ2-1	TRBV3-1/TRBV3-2	CASSQGVGWSGEQFF	TGTGCCAGCAGCCAAGGGGTCGGGTGGAGCGGCGAGCAGTTCTTC
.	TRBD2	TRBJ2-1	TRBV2	CASRLGGGSYNEQFF	TGTGCCAGCAGGCTGGGCGGGGGCTCCTACAATGAGCAGTTCTTC
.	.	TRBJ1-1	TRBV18	CASSPPRVGAEAFF	TGTGCCAGCTCACCACCCAGGGTGGGCGCTGAAGCTTTCTTT
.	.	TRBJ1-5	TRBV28	CASSKATTGNQPQHF	TGTGCCAGCAGTAAAGCCACTACAGGGAACCAGCCCCAGCATTTT
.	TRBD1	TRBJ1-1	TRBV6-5	CASSLQGALNTEAFF	TGTGCCAGCAGCTTACAGGGGGCGTTGAACACTGAAGCTTTCTTT
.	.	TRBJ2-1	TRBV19	CASSRSSHLYNEQFF	TGTGCCAGTAGTAGATCTTCCCATCTATACAATGAGCAGTTCTTC
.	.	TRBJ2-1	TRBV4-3	CASSQDALSSYNEQFF	TGCGCCAGCAGCCAAGATGCGCTTAGCTCCTACAATGAGCAGTTCTTC
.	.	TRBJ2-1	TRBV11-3	CASSLPGVYNEQFF	TGTGCCAGCAGCTTGCCAGGGGTCTACAATGAGCAGTTCTTC
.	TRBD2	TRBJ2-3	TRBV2	CASSSPSGRVTDTQYF	TGTGCCAGCAGTTCTCCTAGCGGGAGGGTAACAGATACGCAGTATTTT
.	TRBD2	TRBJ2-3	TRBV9	CASSVVPSGRGADTQYF	TGTGCCAGCAGCGTAGTCCCTAGCGGGAGAGGTGCAGATACGCAGTATTTT
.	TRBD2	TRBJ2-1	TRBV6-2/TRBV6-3	CASSYMRGGGPGNEQFF	TGTGCCAGCAGCTATATGCGGGGGGGAGGGCCAGGCAATGAGCAGTTCTTC
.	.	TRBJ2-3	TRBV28	CASSLIRLDSLSDTQYF	TGTGCCAGCAGTTTGATCCGACTAGACTCCCTCTCAGATACGCAGTATTTT
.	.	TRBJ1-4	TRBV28	CASSKPGLRMFF	TGTGCCAGCAGTAAGCCGGGACTAAGAATGTTTTTT